This entry features one T cell receptor (beta chain) sequence. No antigen is known for it. Per germline, CDR1 LNHNV and CDR2 YYDKDF (reference sequence). There are 14 residues in the CDR3. Trimming shortened V by 0 bases and J by 4 bases, and 9 bases separated the two germline ends. This record belongs to a study of post-analysis software for immune sequencing data. The library was made from cDNA and included unique molecular identifiers. Using its own MiXCR run on the PCR reads, TCRdb lists one record per CDR3 protein. The profile shows a few hundred thousand distinct CDR3 sequences, under 55% of them singletons. Study results and caveats: Four to six TRBV segments were significantly more frequent in patients than in controls. TRBV5-6, TRBV5-1 and TRBV20-1 were among these segments. A significant reduction in normalized Chao1 diversity was observed in multiple sclerosis patients versus controls.

The rearrangement links TRBV15 to TRBJ1-2, with D uncertain. Input material: blood. This sequence was found in a girl aged 10 to 17 with multiple sclerosis. The CDR3 nucleotides read TGTGCCACCAGCAGAGAGCGGGGTAGCTATGGCTACACCTTC. Translated, it gives CATSRERGSYGYTF.